The 24 T cell receptor beta chains below were found in one sample sequenced in a study of blood T cell repertoires in COVID-19. The table came from immunoSEQ multiplex PCR; TCRdb's copy has only in-frame clones and leaves some out. Of more than 200,000 clones in the sample, 85% to 90% were seen once. Sequencing was carried out using PBMCs or T cells enriched from blood (not recorded which). Every receptor here comes from a woman aged 25 to 39 who had recovered from COVID-19.

The chain links TRBV28 to TRBJ2-1; D is perhaps TRBD2 (5 bases). Germline V lookup: CDR1 MDHEN, CDR2 SYDVKM. The CDR3 sequence is 13 residues long. V was shortened by 5 bases and J by 10 bases, with 15 bases between the two germline ends. The DNA of the CDR3 is TGTGCCAGCAGTCCTCAGCCTCCGGGGGAGCAGTTCTTC. Protein: CASSPQPPGEQFF. Complete variable domain (other parts from reference TRBV28 and TRBJ2-1): DVKVTQSSRYLVKRTGEKVFLECVQDMDHENMFWYRQDPGLGLRLIYFSYDVKMKEKGDIPEGYSVSREKKERFSLILESASTNQTSMYLCASSPQPPGEQFFGPGTRLTVL.

This clone was picked up a small number of times. The rearrangement uses TRBV11-2 and TRBJ1-6, with TRBD1 identical over 7 bases. V shed 1 base, J shed 9 bases, and the junction held 6 bases outside the gene matches. The CDR3 runs to 15 residues. The germline V gene has CDR1 SGHAT and CDR2 FQNNGV. The CDR3 DNA sequence: TGTGCCAGCAGCTTAGCTCGGGCAGGGGGTTCACCCCTCCACTTT. Its translation: CASSLARAGGSPLHF. Using reference TRBV11-2 and TRBJ1-6 for the parts outside the CDR3, the full variable domain is EAGVAQSPRYKIIEKRQSVAFWCNPISGHATLYWYQQILGQGPKLLIQFQNNGVVDDSQLPKDRFSAERLKGVDSTLKIQPAKLEDSAVYLCASSLARAGGSPLHFGNGTRLTVT.

This chain links TRBV28 with TRBJ1-1, with no clear D. V dropped 6 bases and J dropped 5 bases, with 10 bases sitting between them. CDR1 is MDHEN and CDR2 is SYDVKM in the germline V gene. This CDR3 has 12 amino acids. The CDR3 nucleotides read TGTGCCAGCAGCGCCACCGGGACTGAAGCTTTCTTT. It yields the protein CASSATGTEAFF. The entire variable domain, with the rest obtained from reference TRBV28 and TRBJ1-1, is as follows: DVKVTQSSRYLVKRTGEKVFLECVQDMDHENMFWYRQDPGLGLRLIYFSYDVKMKEKGDIPEGYSVSREKKERFSLILESASTNQTSMYLCASSATGTEAFFGQGTRLTVV.

The chain links TRBV4-1 to TRBJ2-7; 9 nucleotides align to TRBD1. CDR3 length: 16 residues. Germline V gene sequence: CDR1 MGHRA, CDR2 YSYEKL. The trim removed 6 bases at V and 1 base at J, leaving 10 bases unmatched. The CDR3 loop reads CASRGEGQGSSYEQYF. DNA for the CDR3: TGCGCCAGCAGAGGGGAGGGACAGGGTAGTTCCTACGAGCAGTACTTC.

The V and J genes are TRBV9 and TRBJ1-1; D unclear. V lost 3 bases and J 11 bases, leaving 17 bases between the germline ends. The germline V gene has CDR1 SGDLS and CDR2 YYNGEE. This CDR3 region has 13 residues. CDR3 protein: CASSGLGGRLAFF. The CDR3 region has the DNA TGTGCCAGCAGCGGTCTAGGAGGGCGGTTGGCTTTCTTT.

The CDR3 sequence: CASSRDFYGYTF. Written as DNA, the CDR3 is TGTGCCAGCAGCCGGGACTTCTATGGCTACACCTTC. This chain uses TRBV3-1 (or the pseudogene TRBV3-2) with TRBJ1-2; weak D call: TRBD1 (5 bases). Germline CDR1 reads LGHDT; CDR2 reads YNNKEL (reference sequence). The CDR3 sequence is 12 residues long. The V and J ends lost 4 bases and 4 bases respectively, with 7 bases between them.

The chain joins TRBV7-9 to TRBJ2-7; D possibly corresponds to TRBD1 (5 bases). The germline V gene encodes CDR1 SEHNR and CDR2 FQNEAQ (reference sequence). Trimming removed 8 bases at V and 3 bases at J, with 23 bases between. CDR3 length equals 16 residues. CDR3 sequence (DNA): TGTGCCAGCGGGATGGTCCTCGCAGGGTGGAGCTACGAGCAGTACTTC. Its translation is CASGMVLAGWSYEQYF.

The V gene is TRBV4-2, the J gene TRBJ2-1, with 7 bases fitting TRBD2. The CDR3 spans 17 residues. V dropped 0 bases and J dropped 5; count of bases not matched to a gene: 10. Germline lookup yields CDR1 LGHNA and CDR2 YNFKEQ. The DNA for the CDR3 is TGTGCCAGCAGCCAAGATCGGGCGGGAGAAGGGCACAATGAGCAGTTCTTC. Amino acid sequence: CASSQDRAGEGHNEQFF.

This chain joins TRBV6-5 and TRBJ1-4; D gene uncertain. CDR3 length: 12 amino acids. V was clipped by 5 bases and J by 10 bases, with 11 bases between them. CDR1 and CDR2 (germline): MNHEY, SVGAGI. DNA of the CDR3: TGTGCCAGCAGTCTCGCCCGGGGAAAACTGTTTTTT. Protein: CASSLARGKLFF.

V gene TRBV10-1 combines with J gene TRBJ1-2; 9 bases map to TRBD1. The CDR3 is 12 amino acids. Per the germline V gene, CDR1 is WNHNN and CDR2 is SYGVQD (reference sequence). In DNA, the CDR3 is TGCACCTACAGGGGGCAGAACTATGGCTACACCTTC. Its protein product is CTYRGQNYGYTF.

The chain links TRBV6-2 or TRBV6-3 to TRBJ2-2; TRBD1 matches 7 bases. Germline values: CDR1 MNHEY, CDR2 SVGEGT. The junction had 5 bases not matched to a gene; V was cut back by 1 base and J by 0 bases. CDR3 length: 17 residues. DNA for the CDR3: TGTGCCAGCAGTTACTTCACAGGGGTCCCGAACACCGGGGAGCTGTTTTTT. It yields the protein CASSYFTGVPNTGELFF.

The chain employs TRBV7-3 and TRBJ1-2; 9 nucleotides align to TRBD1. Germline V gives CDR1 SGHTA, CDR2 FQGTGA. The CDR3 runs 13 residues. Trimming cost V 2 bases and J 7 bases; bases outside gene matches: 2. In nucleotides, the CDR3 is TGTGCCAGCAGCTTACTGACAGGGGGTGGCTACACCTTC. Amino acids: CASSLLTGGGYTF.

As concerns this clone: Other DNA sequences of this sample code for an identical CDR3. The chain joins TRBV3-1 (or the pseudogene TRBV3-2) to TRBJ1-1; D ambiguous. The length of the CDR3 is 15 residues. The V gene's germline CDR1 is LGHDT and CDR2 YNNKEL (reference sequence). The ends were cut back, 0 bases at V and 1 base at J, with 9 bases in the middle. DNA of the CDR3: TGTGCCAGCAGCCAAGATTGGCAGTCGAACACTGAAGCTTTCTTT. Its protein is CASSQDWQSNTEAFF.

This chain connects TRBV5-6 to TRBJ1-2; 7 bases line up with TRBD1. V was pared by 4 bases and J by 6 bases, with 9 bases of the junction left unmatched. CDR1 and CDR2 (germline): SGHDT, YYEEEE. The CDR3 runs 14 residues. CDR3 nucleotides: TGTGCCAGCAGCCCTTACGACAGGGAAGATGGCTACACCTTC. As protein: CASSPYDREDGYTF.

This clone is a singleton in its sample. The chain combines TRBV2 with TRBJ1-4; a possible D gene is TRBD1 (6 bases). The germline CDR1 and CDR2 sequences are SNHLY and FYNNEI. V was cut by 5 bases and J by 5 bases, with 12 bases left in between. The CDR3 totals 14 residues. The CDR3 reads CASSQGQSNEKLFF. The CDR3 nucleotides are TGTGCCAGCAGTCAAGGACAGTCGAATGAAAAACTGTTTTTT.

This chain uses TRBV18 with TRBJ1-2, with 7 bases matching TRBD1. CDR3 size: 14 residues. J gave up 4 bases and V 3 bases, and 5 bases lay outside the gene matches. The germline V gene encodes CDR1 KGHSH and CDR2 LQKENI. For the CDR3, the DNA is TGTGCCAGCTCACCGGGGACAGCCCTCTATGGCTACACCTTC. Encoded protein: CASSPGTALYGYTF.

The chain has TRBV6-6 and TRBJ1-5, with D unclear. The V and J ends lost 8 bases and 3 bases respectively, with 11 bases between them. From germline, CDR1 is MNHNY and CDR2 SVGAGI (reference sequence). CDR3 length: 13 residues. For the CDR3, the DNA is TGTGCCAGCCAGTTCTTTACCAATCAGCCCCAGCATTTT. Translating gives CASQFFTNQPQHF.

The chain employs TRBV11-1 and TRBJ2-2; 10 bases agree with TRBD2. Germline V gene data show CDR1 as SGHAT and CDR2 as FQDESV (reference sequence). The CDR3 spans 16 residues. V gave up 5 bases and J gave up 3 bases; unmatched junction bases: 6. CDR3 DNA: TGTGCCAGCAGCCAATGGCTAGCGGGAGACACCGGGGAGCTGTTTTTT. The encoded protein is CASSQWLAGDTGELFF.

The V call is TRBV7-9, the J call TRBJ1-4, with 9 bases aligning to TRBD1. Trimming at V came to 3 bases and at J to 8 bases, leaving 13 bases not matched to a gene. There are 17 residues in the CDR3. Per the germline V gene, CDR1 is SEHNR and CDR2 is FQNEAQ (reference sequence). CDR3 residues: CASSLDSGDGTGEKLFF. The CDR3 coding sequence is TGTGCCAGCAGCTTGGACAGTGGGGACGGGACAGGGGAAAAACTGTTTTTT.

CDR3 nucleotides: TGCAGTGCTAGTGGGAGAGGGGGCGAGACCCAGTACTTC. It encodes CSASGRGGETQYF. This chain joins TRBV20-1 and TRBJ2-5; TRBD1 agrees at 7 bases. This CDR3 is 13 amino acids long. The V and J ends lost 3 bases and 5 bases, in that order; junction bases with no gene match: 6. Germline V gene data show CDR1 as DFQATT and CDR2 as SNEGSKA (reference sequence).

The V and J genes are TRBV29-1 and TRBJ2-5; tentatively, D is TRBD1 (5 bases). The V end lost 2 bases, the J end lost 3 bases, and 7 bases lay between the germline ends. The CDR3 has 12 residues. Germline lookup yields CDR1 SQVTM and CDR2 ANQGSEA. This chain's CDR3 is CSVEQGEETQYF. The CDR3 coding sequence is TGCAGCGTTGAACAGGGCGAAGAGACCCAGTACTTC.

V and J are TRBV7-9 and TRBJ2-2; 8 nucleotides line up with TRBD1. Germline assignment: CDR1 SEHNR and CDR2 FQNEAQ (reference sequence). The CDR3 is 15 amino acids. V lost 5 bases to trimming and J lost 5 bases; unmatched junction nucleotides: 7. For the CDR3, the DNA is TGTGCCAGCAGCCTAACAGGGGGTAGTACCGGGGAGCTGTTTTTT. As protein: CASSLTGGSTGELFF. The complete variable domain, with remaining parts taken from reference TRBV7-9 and TRBJ2-2, reads DTGVSQNPRHKITKRGQNVTFRCDPISEHNRLYWYRQTLGQGPEFLTYFQNEAQLEKSRLLSDRFSAERPKGSFSTLEIQRTEQGDSAMYLCASSLTGGSTGELFFGEGSRLTVL.

This clone was seen more than once but under ten times. This chain joins TRBV7-2 and TRBJ2-2, with D possibly matching TRBD1 (6 bases). CDR3 length: 15 residues. The germline gives CDR1 SGHTA, CDR2 FQGNSA. V dropped 1 base and J dropped 5 bases, with 11 bases sitting between them. DNA of the CDR3: TGTGCCAGCAGCTTAGGGCCAGGGGTGACCGGGGAGCTGTTTTTT. This sequence encodes CASSLGPGVTGELFF. Supplemented by reference TRBV7-2 and TRBJ2-2, the full variable domain reads GAGVSQSPSNKVTEKGKDVELRCDPISGHTALYWYRQSLGQGLEFLIYFQGNSAPDKSGLPSDRFSAERTGGSVSTLTIQRTQQEDSAVYLCASSLGPGVTGELFFGEGSRLTVL.

The rearrangement joins TRBV28 to TRBJ1-2; D might be TRBD1 (6 bases). The V gene lost 2 bases and the J gene lost 4 bases, with 26 bases spanning the gap. Per germline, CDR1 MDHEN and CDR2 SYDVKM. CDR3 size: 19 residues. For the CDR3, the DNA is TGTGCCAGCAGTTTAACTCAGAAAGCACAGGGAGAGGACAGCTATGGCTACACCTTC. It encodes CASSLTQKAQGEDSYGYTF.